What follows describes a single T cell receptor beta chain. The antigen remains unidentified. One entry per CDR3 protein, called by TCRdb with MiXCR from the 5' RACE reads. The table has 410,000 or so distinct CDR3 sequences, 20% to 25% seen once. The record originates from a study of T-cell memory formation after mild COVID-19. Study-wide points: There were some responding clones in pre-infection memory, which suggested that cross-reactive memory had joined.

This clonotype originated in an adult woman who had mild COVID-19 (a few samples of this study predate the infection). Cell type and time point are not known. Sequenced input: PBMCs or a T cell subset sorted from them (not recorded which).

The CDR3 bases are TGTGCCAGCAGCTTAGGGACTAGCGGGAGCGGCGGCAATGAGCAGTTCTTC. The encoded protein is CASSLGTSGSGGNEQFF. The chain joins TRBV7-8 to TRBJ2-1; TRBD2 matches 13 bases. CDR3 length equals 17 residues. Trimming took 1 base from V and 6 from J; bases not matched to a gene: 6. The germline gives CDR1 SGHVS, CDR2 FQNEAQ.